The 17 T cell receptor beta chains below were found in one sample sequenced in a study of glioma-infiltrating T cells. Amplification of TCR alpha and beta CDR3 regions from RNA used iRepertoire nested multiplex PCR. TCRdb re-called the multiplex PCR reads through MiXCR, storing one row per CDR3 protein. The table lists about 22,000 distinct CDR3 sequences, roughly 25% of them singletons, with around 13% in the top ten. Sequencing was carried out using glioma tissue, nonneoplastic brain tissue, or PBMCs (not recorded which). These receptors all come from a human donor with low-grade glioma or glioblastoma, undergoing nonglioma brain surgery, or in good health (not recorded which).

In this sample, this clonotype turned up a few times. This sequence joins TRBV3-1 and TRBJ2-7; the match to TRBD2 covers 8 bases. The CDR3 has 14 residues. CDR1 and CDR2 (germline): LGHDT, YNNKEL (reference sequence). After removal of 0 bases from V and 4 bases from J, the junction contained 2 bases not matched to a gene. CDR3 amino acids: CASSQDSGVYEQYF. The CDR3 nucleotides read TGTGCCAGCAGCCAAGATAGCGGGGTTTACGAGCAGTACTTC.

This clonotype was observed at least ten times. The CDR3 region has the DNA TGTGCCAGCAGCTTGAACAATCAGCCCCAGCATTTT. Its protein product is CASSLNNQPQHF. V is TRBV7-8 and J is TRBJ1-5; D gene uncertain. The CDR3 sequence is 12 residues long. V lost 3 bases and J lost 3, with 3 bases in between. From germline, CDR1 is SGHVS and CDR2 FQNEAQ.

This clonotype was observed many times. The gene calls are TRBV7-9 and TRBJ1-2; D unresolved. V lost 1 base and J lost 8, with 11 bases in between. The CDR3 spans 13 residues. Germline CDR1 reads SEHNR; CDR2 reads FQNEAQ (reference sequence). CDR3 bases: TGTGCCAGCAGCTTAGGGGATTTTGAAGGCTACACCTTC. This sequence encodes CASSLGDFEGYTF.

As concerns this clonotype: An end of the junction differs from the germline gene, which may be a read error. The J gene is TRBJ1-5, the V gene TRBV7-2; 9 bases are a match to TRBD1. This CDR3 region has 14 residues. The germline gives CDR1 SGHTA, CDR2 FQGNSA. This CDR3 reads CARSRDRVNHPQHF. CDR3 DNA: TGTGCCCGCAGCCGGGACAGGGTAAATCATCCCCAGCATTTT. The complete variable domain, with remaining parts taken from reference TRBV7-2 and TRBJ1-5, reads GAGVSQSPSNKVTEKGKDVELRCDPISGHTALYWYRQSLGQGLEFLIYFQGNSAPDKSGLPSDRFSAERTGGSVSTLTIQRTQQEDSAVYLCARSRDRVNHPQHFGDGTRLSIL.

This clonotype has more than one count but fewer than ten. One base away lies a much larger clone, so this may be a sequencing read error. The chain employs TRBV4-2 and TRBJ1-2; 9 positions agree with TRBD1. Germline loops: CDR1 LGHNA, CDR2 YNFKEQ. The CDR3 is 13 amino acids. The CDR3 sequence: CASGQVDRGNLRF. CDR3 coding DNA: TGTGCCAGCGGCCAAGTGGACAGGGGCAACCTACGCTTC.

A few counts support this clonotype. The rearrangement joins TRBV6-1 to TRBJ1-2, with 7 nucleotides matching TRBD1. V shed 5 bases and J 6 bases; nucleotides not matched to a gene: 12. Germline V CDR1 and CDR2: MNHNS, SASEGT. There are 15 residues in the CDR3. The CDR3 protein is CASSLTRQGSNGYTF. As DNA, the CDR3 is TGTGCCAGCAGTTTAACTCGACAGGGTTCAAATGGCTACACCTTC.

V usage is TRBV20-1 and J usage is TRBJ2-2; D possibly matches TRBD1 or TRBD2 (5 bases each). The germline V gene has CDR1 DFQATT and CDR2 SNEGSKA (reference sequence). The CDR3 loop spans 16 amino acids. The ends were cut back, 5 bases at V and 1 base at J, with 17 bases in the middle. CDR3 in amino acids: CSAPSGTRGNTGELFF. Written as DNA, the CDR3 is TGCAGTGCTCCATCAGGGACCCGGGGGAACACCGGGGAGCTGTTTTTT.

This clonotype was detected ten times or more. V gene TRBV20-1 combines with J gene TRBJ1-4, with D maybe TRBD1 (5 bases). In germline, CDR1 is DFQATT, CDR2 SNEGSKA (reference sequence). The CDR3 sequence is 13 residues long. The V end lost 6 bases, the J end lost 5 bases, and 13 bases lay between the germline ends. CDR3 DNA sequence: TGCAGTGCCCATGACAGTGGGAATGAAAAACTGTTTTTT. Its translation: CSAHDSGNEKLFF.

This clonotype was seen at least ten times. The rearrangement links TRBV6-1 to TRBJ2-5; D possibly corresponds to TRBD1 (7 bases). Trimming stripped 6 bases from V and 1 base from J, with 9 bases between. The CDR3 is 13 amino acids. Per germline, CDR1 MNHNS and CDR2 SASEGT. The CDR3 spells CASSRGAQETQYF. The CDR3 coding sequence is TGTGCCAGCAGCAGGGGGGCCCAAGAGACCCAGTACTTC.

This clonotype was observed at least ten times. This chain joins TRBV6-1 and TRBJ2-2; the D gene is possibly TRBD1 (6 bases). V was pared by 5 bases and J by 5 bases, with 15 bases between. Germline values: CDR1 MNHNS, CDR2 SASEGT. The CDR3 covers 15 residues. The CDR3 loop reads CASSPRTEGTGELFF. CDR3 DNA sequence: TGTGCCAGCAGTCCGCGGACAGAAGGTACCGGGGAGCTGTTTTTT.

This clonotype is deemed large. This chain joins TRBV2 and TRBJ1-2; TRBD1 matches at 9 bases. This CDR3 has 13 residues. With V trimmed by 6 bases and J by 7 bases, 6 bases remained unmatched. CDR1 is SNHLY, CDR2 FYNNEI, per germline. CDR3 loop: CASSVGTGTGYTF. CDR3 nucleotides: TGTGCCAGCAGCGTTGGGACAGGGACTGGCTACACCTTC.

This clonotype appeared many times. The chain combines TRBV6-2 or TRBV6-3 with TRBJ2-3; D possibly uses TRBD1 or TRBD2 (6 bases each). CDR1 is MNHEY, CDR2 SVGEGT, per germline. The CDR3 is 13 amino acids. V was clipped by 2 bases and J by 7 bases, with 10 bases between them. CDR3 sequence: CASSYTGGHTQYF. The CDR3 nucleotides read TGTGCCAGCAGTTACACTGGGGGGCATACGCAGTATTTT.

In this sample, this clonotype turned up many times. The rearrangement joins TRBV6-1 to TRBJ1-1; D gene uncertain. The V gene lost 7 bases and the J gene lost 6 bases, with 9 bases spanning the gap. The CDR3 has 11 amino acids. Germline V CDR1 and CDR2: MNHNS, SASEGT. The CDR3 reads CASTYAAEAFF. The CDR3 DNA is TGTGCCAGCACCTACGCCGCTGAAGCTTTCTTT.

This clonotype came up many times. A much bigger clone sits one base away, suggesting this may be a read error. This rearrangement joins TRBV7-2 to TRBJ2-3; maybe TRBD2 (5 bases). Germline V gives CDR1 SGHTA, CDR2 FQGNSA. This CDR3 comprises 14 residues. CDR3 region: CARSRGDNTDTQYF. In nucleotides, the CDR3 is TGTGCCCGCAGCCGGGGTGACAACACAGATACGCAGTATTTT.

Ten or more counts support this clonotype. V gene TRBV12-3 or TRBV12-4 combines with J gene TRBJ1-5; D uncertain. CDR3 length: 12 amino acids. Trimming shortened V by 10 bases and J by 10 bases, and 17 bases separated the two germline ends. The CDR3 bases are TGTGCCACCGGGAATTCCTTCTTTCCCCAGCATTTT. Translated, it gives CATGNSFFPQHF.

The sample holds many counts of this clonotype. The CDR3 spells CASSLGGQLQPQHF. DNA for the CDR3: TGTGCCAGCAGCTTAGGGGGACAGCTTCAGCCCCAGCATTTT. The rearrangement joins TRBV7-9 to TRBJ1-5; 7 positions match TRBD1. Germline V gene data show CDR1 as SEHNR and CDR2 as FQNEAQ (reference sequence). Losses at the gene ends were 1 base for V and 6 bases for J; bases not matched to a gene: 3. The CDR3 has 14 residues.

The DNA of the CDR3 is TGTGCCAGCAGTGCCGTTTATGAGCAGTTCTTC. As protein: CASSAVYEQFF. The rearrangement joins TRBV2 to TRBJ2-1; D remains ambiguous. Germline lookup yields CDR1 SNHLY and CDR2 FYNNEI. There are 11 residues in the CDR3. Trimming removed 4 bases from V and 8 bases from J, with 6 bases in between.